A single sample is the source of the 21 T cell receptor beta chains below, sequenced in a study of blood T cell repertoires in COVID-19. Method: immunoSEQ multiplex PCR; TCRdb's copy keeps in-frame clones and lacks some. Seen here are approximately 150,000 clones, about four fifths observed once, and the top ten hold 1.4% to 1.5%. Material for sequencing was peripheral blood. The receptors here all came from a man between 60 and 70 years old with acute or convalescent COVID-19.

The V and J genes are TRBV30 and TRBJ1-1; TRBD1 is a possible D gene (5 bases). V lost 2 bases and J 1 base, leaving 8 bases between the germline ends. The germline gives CDR1 GTSNPN, CDR2 SVGIG (reference sequence). This CDR3 has 13 amino acids. CDR3 protein: CAWSSQGNTEAFF. CDR3 sequence (DNA): TGTGCCTGGAGTAGTCAGGGGAACACTGAAGCTTTCTTT.

The chain combines TRBV5-1 with TRBJ1-1; the D is unclear. Trimming shortened V by 0 bases and J by 7 bases, and 7 bases separated the two germline ends. CDR3 size: 12 residues. In germline, CDR1 is SGHRS, CDR2 YFSETQ. The CDR3 here is CASSLGDIEAFF. Here the CDR3 DNA reads TGCGCCAGCAGCTTGGGCGACATTGAAGCTTTCTTT. The full variable domain, in which reference TRBV5-1 and TRBJ1-1 provide the parts outside the CDR3, is KAGVTQTPRYLIKTRGQQVTLSCSPISGHRSVSWYQQTPGQGLQFLFEYFSETQRNKGNFPGRFSGRQFSNSRSEMNVSTLELGDSALYLCASSLGDIEAFFGQGTRLTVV.

This clone showed up just a few times. The rearrangement uses TRBV15 and TRBJ2-1; 7 bases are a match to TRBD1. The CDR3 is 14 residues long. V gave up 4 bases and J gave up 9 bases; unmatched junction bases: 9. Germline CDR1 reads LNHNV; CDR2 reads YYDKDF (reference sequence). The CDR3 loop reads CATSKGRGLSEQFF. The DNA of the CDR3 is TGTGCCACCAGCAAAGGCAGGGGGTTGAGTGAGCAGTTCTTC.

The chain carries TRBV9 and TRBJ2-5; 8 bases map to TRBD1. Germline V CDR1 and CDR2: SGDLS, YYNGEE. The CDR3 has 15 residues. V dropped 1 base and J dropped 9; count of bases not matched to a gene: 11. DNA for the CDR3: TGTGCCAGCAGCGTACGATCGACAGGGGAAGGGGCCCAGTACTTC. It encodes CASSVRSTGEGAQYF.

The chain carries TRBV6-5 and TRBJ2-7; a possible D gene is TRBD1 (6 bases). Trimming shortened V by 7 bases and J by 7 bases, and 17 bases separated the two germline ends. In germline, CDR1 is MNHEY, CDR2 SVGAGI. The CDR3 runs 13 residues. The CDR3 is CASTYNRQVEQYF. CDR3 bases: TGTGCCAGCACCTACAACCGACAGGTTGAGCAGTACTTC.

The CDR3 is CASSYSGQLNSPLHF. Here the CDR3 DNA reads TGCGCCAGCAGCTACTCGGGACAGCTAAATTCACCCCTCCACTTT. The genes are TRBV5-1 and TRBJ1-6, with 7 bases identical to TRBD1. The V segment lost 3 bases and the J segment 7 bases; nucleotides outside the gene matches: 7. The CDR3 sequence is 15 residues long. Germline loops: CDR1 SGHRS, CDR2 YFSETQ. Supplemented by reference TRBV5-1 and TRBJ1-6, the full variable domain reads KAGVTQTPRYLIKTRGQQVTLSCSPISGHRSVSWYQQTPGQGLQFLFEYFSETQRNKGNFPGRFSGRQFSNSRSEMNVSTLELGDSALYLCASSYSGQLNSPLHFGNGTRLTVT.

The chain links TRBV6-1 to TRBJ2-7; 11 bases map to TRBD1. This CDR3 spans 16 amino acids. Germline CDR1 reads MNHNS; CDR2 reads SASEGT. Unmatched junction bases numbered 8, after V lost 4 bases and J lost 3 bases. The CDR3 loop is CASSAGQGALSYEQYF. As DNA, the CDR3 is TGTGCCAGCAGTGCCGGACAGGGGGCGCTCAGCTACGAGCAGTACTTC.

The gene calls are TRBV5-1 and TRBJ2-7; TRBD1 agrees at 9 bases. Unmatched junction bases numbered 4, after V lost 3 bases and J lost 0 bases. This CDR3 has 15 amino acids. CDR1 SGHRS and CDR2 YFSETQ come from the germline V gene. The CDR3 protein is CASSWDRESSYEQYF. As DNA, the CDR3 is TGCGCCAGCAGCTGGGACAGGGAGAGCTCCTACGAGCAGTACTTC.

This chain uses TRBV10-3 with TRBJ2-5; D is unclear. This CDR3 has 12 residues. Trimming removed 3 bases at V and 1 base at J, with 3 bases between. Germline V gene data show CDR1 as ENHRY and CDR2 as SYGVKD. DNA for the CDR3: TGTGCCATCAGTGATATCCAAGAGACCCAGTACTTC. It codes for CAISDIQETQYF.

This CDR3 reads CASRGAGLYEQYF. Here the CDR3 DNA reads TGTGCCAGCCGCGGCGCAGGGCTATACGAGCAGTACTTC. The J gene is TRBJ2-7, the V gene TRBV2, with a weak D call TRBD1 (5 bases). Germline V gives CDR1 SNHLY, CDR2 FYNNEI. The CDR3 sequence is 13 residues long. Trimming removed 8 bases from V and 4 bases from J, with 15 bases in between.

The V gene is TRBV3-1 (or the pseudogene TRBV3-2), the J gene TRBJ2-7, with D perhaps matching TRBD2 (6 bases). The germline CDR1 and CDR2 sequences are LGHDT and YNNKEL (reference sequence). The CDR3 is made up of 15 amino acids. Deletions cut 1 base from V and 3 bases from J, with 13 bases between. CDR3 in amino acids: CASSQGLLAIYEQYF. For the CDR3, the DNA is TGTGCCAGCAGCCAAGGTCTCCTAGCGATCTACGAGCAGTACTTC.

The chain has TRBV7-9 and TRBJ1-2, with TRBD1 as a possible D gene (5 bases). CDR3 length equals 12 residues. Per the germline V gene, CDR1 is SEHNR and CDR2 is FQNEAQ (reference sequence). The V gene lost 5 bases and the J gene lost 8 bases, with 12 bases spanning the gap. The CDR3 DNA is TGTGCCAGCAGCCCGTCGGGGGTGGGCTACACCTTC. It is translated as CASSPSGVGYTF.

The chain uses TRBV5-4 and TRBJ2-7, with D possibly TRBD2 on 6 matching bases. The CDR3 totals 14 residues. Per the germline V gene, CDR1 is SGHNT and CDR2 is YYREEE (reference sequence). V lost 1 base to trimming and J lost 0 bases, with 8 bases between them. The CDR3, as DNA: TGTGCCAGCAGCTTGTACGGGAGCTCCTACGAGCAGTACTTC. It encodes CASSLYGSSYEQYF.

This clone has only a few counts. The chain is built from TRBV11-1 and TRBJ1-2, with no clear D. This CDR3 is 14 amino acids long. Between the trimmed V and J ends, which lost 10 bases and 3 bases, there was a span of 18 bases. CDR1 and CDR2 (germline): SGHAT, FQDESV (reference sequence). The CDR3 here is CATNRVLGDYGYTF. Here the CDR3 DNA reads TGTGCCACCAACCGGGTCCTAGGAGACTATGGCTACACCTTC.

V usage is TRBV4-1 and J usage is TRBJ2-5; TRBD2 matches at 7 bases. Germline lookup yields CDR1 MGHRA and CDR2 YSYEKL. V shed 1 base and J 2 bases; nucleotides not matched to a gene: 13. The CDR3 extends over 18 amino acids. CDR3: CASSQAPPRDYIQETQYF. The CDR3, as DNA: TGCGCCAGCAGCCAAGCACCTCCCCGGGACTACATACAAGAGACCCAGTACTTC.

The chain couples TRBV24-1 to TRBJ2-1, with D maybe TRBD1 (5 bases). Per the germline V gene, CDR1 is KGHDR and CDR2 is SFDVKD. This CDR3 is built from 16 residues. The V end lost 2 bases, the J end lost 0 bases, and 10 bases lay between the germline ends. This chain's CDR3 is CATSDSGASSYNEQFF. DNA for the CDR3: TGTGCCACCAGTGATTCTGGGGCGAGCTCCTACAATGAGCAGTTCTTC.

The CDR3 DNA sequence: TGTGCCAGCTCACCAGTACCTAGGTTCGATAGTGAGCAGTTCTTC. Translated, it gives CASSPVPRFDSEQFF. This chain joins TRBV18 and TRBJ2-1; D is unclear. V lost 2 bases and J 9 bases, leaving 17 bases between the germline ends. The CDR3 contains 15 residues. Germline assignment: CDR1 KGHSH and CDR2 LQKENI.

This clone was seen once. This sequence joins TRBV6-5 and TRBJ2-5; D perhaps matches TRBD1 (5 bases). The CDR3 covers 15 residues. Deletions cut 6 bases from V and 0 bases from J, with 14 bases between. Germline V gene sequence: CDR1 MNHEY, CDR2 SVGAGI. The CDR3 sequence: CASRPGSGYQETQYF. DNA for the CDR3: TGTGCCAGCAGGCCAGGGTCTGGTTACCAAGAGACCCAGTACTTC.

This chain connects TRBV7-3 to TRBJ2-1; TRBD1 matches 8 bases. V shed 5 bases and J 1 base; nucleotides not matched to a gene: 4. The CDR3 runs to 15 residues. Per the germline V gene, CDR1 is SGHTA and CDR2 is FQGTGA. CDR3 sequence: CASSLDRGSYNEQFF. DNA of the CDR3: TGTGCCAGCAGCCTTGACAGGGGATCCTACAATGAGCAGTTCTTC.

This clone was detected only once. The chain links TRBV30 to TRBJ2-3; the match to TRBD2 covers 8 bases. Germline V gives CDR1 GTSNPN, CDR2 SVGIG (reference sequence). The V segment lost 5 bases and the J segment 2 bases; nucleotides outside the gene matches: 9. The CDR3 covers 15 residues. CDR3 protein: CAWGPTSVFTDTQYF. The DNA of the CDR3 is TGTGCCTGGGGCCCGACTAGCGTATTCACAGATACGCAGTATTTT.

Points on this clone: This same CDR3 is encoded by further DNA sequences in the sample. The chain employs TRBV19 and TRBJ1-6; D is undetermined. V gave up 1 base and J gave up 0 bases, with 7 bases separating them. The CDR3 runs 16 residues. Germline values: CDR1 LNHDA, CDR2 SQIVND (reference sequence). The CDR3 DNA sequence: TGTGCCAGTAGTATAGTAAGGAGCTCCTATAATTCACCCCTCCACTTT. Encoded protein: CASSIVRSSYNSPLHF. Looking up the rest from reference TRBV19 and TRBJ1-6 gives the full variable domain: DGGITQSPKYLFRKEGQNVTLSCEQNLNHDAMYWYRQDPGQGLRLIYYSQIVNDFQKGDIAEGYSVSREKKESFPLTVTSAQKNPTAFYLCASSIVRSSYNSPLHFGNGTRLTVT.